A single sample gave rise to the 8 T cell receptor beta chains below, sequenced in a study of OX40 agonist ivuxolimab in advanced cancers. Produced via immunoSEQ multiplex PCR; TCRdb's table is partial and in-frame only. The sample consists of 50,000 to 55,000 clones, roughly nine tenths of them appearing once. Sequencing used CD4+ or CD8+ T cells sorted from blood, obtained in a trial of the OX40 agonist ivuxolimab. Source of these receptors: an adult with an advanced solid tumor such as melanoma, head and neck, liver or kidney cancer.

The sample holds one count of this clone. DNA of the CDR3: TGTGCCAGCAGTACTACCGCCGGGACCCCCACGCAGTATTTT. Its protein is CASSTTAGTPTQYF. V usage is TRBV2 and J usage is TRBJ2-3; the D call may be TRBD1 or TRBD2 (5 bases each). V was clipped by 5 bases and J by 9 bases, with 18 bases between them. The CDR3 is 14 residues long. Germline assignment: CDR1 SNHLY and CDR2 FYNNEI. The full variable domain, with the rest looked up from reference TRBV2 and TRBJ2-3, is EPEVTQTPSHQVTQMGQEVILRCVPISNHLYFYWYRQILGQKVEFLVSFYNNEISEKSEIFDDQFSVERPDGSNFTLKIRSTKLEDSAMYFCASSTTAGTPTQYFGPGTRLTVL.

The sample holds a few counts of this clone. V is TRBV19 and J is TRBJ2-5; 12 bases match TRBD1. CDR3 length: 13 residues. V gave up 5 bases and J gave up 6 bases; unmatched junction bases: 1. Per germline, CDR1 LNHDA and CDR2 SQIVND (reference sequence). CDR3 protein: CASSGTGGQTQYF. DNA of the CDR3: TGTGCCAGTAGTGGGACAGGGGGCCAGACCCAGTACTTC.

This clone appeared once. The chain has TRBV25-1 and TRBJ2-7, with a tentative D call TRBD1 (6 bases). This CDR3 contains 14 residues. V lost 1 base and J 7 bases, leaving 14 bases between the germline ends. Germline values: CDR1 MGHDK, CDR2 SYGVNS. The CDR3 reads CASSEFGQGREQYF. CDR3 DNA sequence: TGTGCCAGCAGTGAATTCGGGCAGGGGCGGGAGCAGTACTTC.

The chain recombines TRBV10-2 with TRBJ1-2, with D tentatively TRBD1 (5 bases). Germline loops: CDR1 WSHSY, CDR2 SAAADI. The CDR3 loop spans 15 amino acids. V gave up 3 bases and J gave up 4 bases, with 15 bases separating them. In nucleotides, the CDR3 is TGCGCCAGCAGTGATCAACCGGGACGGTCCTATGGCTACACCTTC. It translates to CASSDQPGRSYGYTF.

The rearrangement uses TRBV19 and TRBJ1-2; D not certain. This CDR3 contains 14 residues. The germline V gene has CDR1 LNHDA and CDR2 SQIVND (reference sequence). V gave up 6 bases and J gave up 4 bases, with 15 bases separating them. Here the CDR3 reads CASRKDAAIYGYTF. In DNA, the CDR3 is TGTGCCAGTAGGAAGGACGCCGCCATCTATGGCTACACCTTC.

The count of this clone is one. The rearrangement uses TRBV5-1 and TRBJ1-1; TRBD1 agrees at 7 bases. CDR3 length: 15 residues. In germline, CDR1 is SGHRS, CDR2 YFSETQ. V shed 5 bases, J shed 2 bases, and the junction held 9 bases outside the gene matches. CDR3 nucleotides: TGCGCCAGCAGTTTTGCCGGGACAGACAACACTGAAGCTTTCTTT. It translates to CASSFAGTDNTEAFF.

The chain joins TRBV28 to TRBJ1-5; D gene uncertain. The germline CDR1 and CDR2 sequences are MDHEN and SYDVKM. The CDR3 covers 12 residues. V gave up 5 bases and J gave up 5 bases, with 7 bases separating them. CDR3 coding DNA: TGTGCCAGCAGTCCTACAGATCAGCCCCAGCATTTT. This gives the protein CASSPTDQPQHF. Full variable domain (missing parts from reference TRBV28 and TRBJ1-5): DVKVTQSSRYLVKRTGEKVFLECVQDMDHENMFWYRQDPGLGLRLIYFSYDVKMKEKGDIPEGYSVSREKKERFSLILESASTNQTSMYLCASSPTDQPQHFGDGTRLSIL.

The chain employs TRBV6-1 and TRBJ1-6; D is undetermined. There are 14 residues in the CDR3. Germline V lookup: CDR1 MNHNS, CDR2 SASEGT. Trimming took off 7 bases at V and 6 bases at J, with 13 bases between the two ends. DNA for the CDR3: TGTGCCAGCAAGGCTCGGGAAAGTAATTCACCCCTCCACTTT. Residues: CASKARESNSPLHF.